The rows below give T cell receptor beta chains drawn from one sample of a study of OX40 agonist ivuxolimab in advanced cancers. Assay: immunoSEQ multiplex PCR; the TCRdb copy retains only in-frame clones and omits some. The table shows 60,000 to 100,000 clones, with about nine tenths occurring only once. The source was CD4+ or CD8+ T cells sorted from blood, collected in a trial of the OX40 agonist ivuxolimab. All receptors come from an adult with an advanced solid tumor such as melanoma, head and neck, liver or kidney cancer. Each CDR3 is given with its conserved first and last residue. A D gene is named only where the DNA matches it firmly. Not all rows give a size; the values are once, few, many and, for expanded clones, a class.

abundance	len	v_gene	j_gene	d_gene	CDR3nt	CDR3aa
-	16	TRBV10-3	TRBJ2-2	-	TGTGCCATCAGTGGGGTAGGGAGACCGAACACCGGGGAGCTGTTTTTT	CAISGVGRPNTGELFF
-	15	TRBV5-1	TRBJ2-1	TRBD2	TGCGCCAGCACCCCGGGGGGAAGCTCCTACAATGAGCAGTTCTTC	CASTPGGSSYNEQFF
once	14	TRBV7-2	TRBJ2-1	TRBD2	TGTGCCAGCAGCGGTACTAGCGGGAGTCGGGAGCAGTTCTTC	CASSGTSGSREQFF
-	14	TRBV11-3	TRBJ2-2	-	TGTGCCAGCAGCTCAGGGGTGCGAACCGGGGAGCTGTTTTTT	CASSSGVRTGELFF
-	17	TRBV27	TRBJ2-3	-	TGTGCCAGCAGTTTAGGGCAGCTCTCGGTCAATGCAGATACGCAGTATTTT	CASSLGQLSVNADTQYF
-	16	TRBV5-5	TRBJ1-5	TRBD1	TGTGCCAGCAGCTTGGCCGGGACAGGGAACAATCAGCCCCAGCATTTT	CASSLAGTGNNQPQHF
-	15	TRBV28	TRBJ1-5	TRBD1	TGTGCCAGCAGCGATTCGGGACAGGGGCTTCAGCCCCAGCATTTT	CASSDSGQGLQPQHF
-	16	TRBV21-1	TRBJ2-5	-	TGTGCCAGCTGCCCACTTGGAGGGGCTCCCTTAAAGACCCAGTACTTC	CASCPLGGAPLKTQYF
once	13	TRBV2	TRBJ1-1	-	TGTGCCAGCAGTGAAGTGGATAGGCTACTCGCTTTCTTT	CASSEVDRLLAFF
-	15	TRBV19	TRBJ1-1	-	TGTGCCAGTAGTTCCCATTCCAGGGCGGACACTGAAGCTTTCTTT	CASSSHSRADTEAFF
-	17	TRBV5-1	TRBJ2-3	TRBD1	TGCGCCAGCAGCCTTTCTTACCGGGACAGGGAGACAGATACGCAGTATTTT	CASSLSYRDRETDTQYF
few	12	TRBV5-4	TRBJ2-5	TRBD1	TGTGCCTCAGGGGGCTTGATGGAGACCCAGTACTTC	CASGGLMETQYF
-	18	TRBV10-3	TRBJ2-1	TRBD1	TGTGCCATCAGGAGGGACAGGGGGTCGAGCGGGATGGCCAATGAGCAGTTCTTC	CAIRRDRGSSGMANEQFF
-	12	TRBV12-1	TRBJ2-7	-	TGTGCCAGCCCCGACAGGTGCTACGAGCAGTACTTC	CASPDRCYEQYF
-	11	TRBV5-4	TRBJ2-3	-	TGTGCCAGCAGCTTGTCAGATACGCAGTATTTT	CASSLSDTQYF
many	14	TRBV5-4	TRBJ2-7	TRBD1	TGTGCCAGCAGTCGACAGGGGGGAAGCTACGAGCAGTACTTC	CASSRQGGSYEQYF
-	17	TRBV12-5	TRBJ2-7	TRBD1	TGTGCTAGTGGCCTACGGGTGACAGGGGGCGCCTCCTACGAGCAGTACTTC	CASGLRVTGGASYEQYF
-	17	TRBV6-1	TRBJ2-7	TRBD2	TGTGCCAGCAGTGAAGAGCTAGCGGGAGGTAGGAAGTACGAGCAGTACTTC	CASSEELAGGRKYEQYF
-	15	TRBV5-1	TRBJ1-4	-	TGCGCCAGCAGCGTAGGGGGAGTACTGAATGAAAAACTGTTTTTT	CASSVGGVLNEKLFF
-	15	TRBV5-6	TRBJ1-4	TRBD1	TGTGCCAGCAGCTTTACCGGGACAGCTCATGAAAAACTGTTTTTT	CASSFTGTAHEKLFF
-	15	TRBV11-3	TRBJ2-5	-	TGTGCCAGCAGCTCATTGGCTAGCGAGCAAGAGACCCAGTACTTC	CASSSLASEQETQYF
-	14	TRBV6-5	TRBJ2-7	-	TGTGCCAGCACCCCGGGTCCTTCCGCCAACGAGCAGTACTTC	CASTPGPSANEQYF
-	13	TRBV10-3	TRBJ2-7	TRBD2	TGTGCCATCACTTCAGCGGGAGACTACGAGCAGTACTTC	CAITSAGDYEQYF
-	14	TRBV5-5	TRBJ2-5	-	TGTGCCAGCAGCTTGCGGTTCTTGGGAGAGACCCAGTACTTC	CASSLRFLGETQYF
-	15	TRBV11-1	TRBJ1-1	-	TGTGCCAGCAGCCTTAACATTGGGGGGTGGACTGAAGCTTTCTTT	CASSLNIGGWTEAFF
-	15	TRBV19	TRBJ2-7	TRBD1	TGTGCCAGTAGGACGATGGGACAGGGAATTTACGAGCAGTACTTC	CASRTMGQGIYEQYF